This paragraph covers one T cell receptor beta chain sequence. The V gene's germline CDR1 is LNHDA and CDR2 SQIVND (reference sequence). The CDR3 runs 14 residues. Trimming at V came to 4 bases and at J to 11 bases, leaving 6 bases not matched to a gene. These data originate in a study of blood T cell repertoires in COVID-19. Study overall: The United States, Italy and Spain supplied acute and convalescent COVID-19 samples.

Authors' analysis steps: Nucleated cell number was recorded as an estimate derived from reference gene primer amplification. Sequenced by immunoSEQ multiplex PCR; TCRdb stores in-frame clones only, minus some. That table furnishes V, J and clone size, whereas the DNA furnished D and trimming. The sample comprises some 51,000 clones, over 75% of which are singletons, and approximately 6.2% rests with the top ten. The chain links TRBV19 to TRBJ1-6; TRBD1 matches at 9 bases. The specimen was peripheral blood. This TCR was sampled from a man between 40 and 49 years old with acute or convalescent COVID-19. The CDR3 spells CASSRGQGRPPLHF. CDR3 DNA sequence: TGTGCCAGTAGTAGAGGACAGGGGCGGCCACCCCTCCACTTT.